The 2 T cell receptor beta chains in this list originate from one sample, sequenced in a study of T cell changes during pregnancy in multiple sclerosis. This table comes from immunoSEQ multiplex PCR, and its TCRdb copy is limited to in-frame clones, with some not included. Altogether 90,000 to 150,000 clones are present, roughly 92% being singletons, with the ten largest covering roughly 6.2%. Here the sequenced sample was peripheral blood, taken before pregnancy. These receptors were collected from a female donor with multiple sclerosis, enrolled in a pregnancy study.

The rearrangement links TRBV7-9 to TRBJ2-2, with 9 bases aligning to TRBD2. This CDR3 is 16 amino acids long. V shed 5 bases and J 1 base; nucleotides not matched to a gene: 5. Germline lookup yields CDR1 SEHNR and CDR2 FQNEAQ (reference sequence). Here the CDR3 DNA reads TGTGCCAGCAGCCGCCGAGCGGGGGGGAACACCGGGGAGCTGTTTTTT. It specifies CASSRRAGGNTGELFF.

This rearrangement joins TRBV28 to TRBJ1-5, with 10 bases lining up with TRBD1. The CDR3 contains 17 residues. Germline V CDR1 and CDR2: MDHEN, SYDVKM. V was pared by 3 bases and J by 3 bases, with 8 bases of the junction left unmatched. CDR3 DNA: TGTGCCAGCAGTTTGTCTCGACAGGGGGCCAACAATCAGCCCCAGCATTTT. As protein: CASSLSRQGANNQPQHF.